Each of the 3 T cell receptor beta chains below was sequenced from the same sample in a study of OX40 agonist ivuxolimab in advanced cancers. Repertoires were generated with immunoSEQ multiplex PCR, while TCRdb's copy carries only in-frame clones and drops some. Seen here are approximately 58,000 clones, 86% observed once, and the top ten hold about 2.4%. The sample was CD4+ or CD8+ T cells sorted from blood, taken in a trial of the OX40 agonist ivuxolimab. These receptors came from an adult with an advanced solid tumor such as melanoma, head and neck, liver or kidney cancer.

The chain has TRBV7-8 and TRBJ2-7, with TRBD1 matching over 7 bases. CDR3 length equals 15 residues. V shed 3 bases, J shed 3 bases, and the junction held 8 bases outside the gene matches. CDR1 and CDR2 from the germline V gene are SGHVS and FQNEAQ. The CDR3 coding sequence is TGTGCCAGCAGCTTGAGACAGGGAGTGCTCTACGAGCAGTACTTC. Translating gives CASSLRQGVLYEQYF. The full variable domain, completed using reference TRBV7-8 and TRBJ2-7, is GAGVSQSPRYKVAKRGQDVALRCDPISGHVSLFWYQQALGQGPEFLTYFQNEAQLDKSGLPSDRFFAERPEGSVSTLKIQRTQQEDSAVYLCASSLRQGVLYEQYFGPGTRLTVT.

The DNA for the CDR3 is TGTGCCAGCAGCTCGCTTAATGGGGGTGGCCAAGAGACCCAGTACTTC. It is translated as CASSSLNGGGQETQYF. The chain has TRBV13 and TRBJ2-5; perhaps D is TRBD1 or TRBD2 (5 bases each). From germline, CDR1 is PRHDT and CDR2 FYEKMQ (reference sequence). Trimming removed 4 bases from V and 1 base from J, with 16 bases in between. This CDR3 contains 16 residues.

This chain uses TRBV7-3 with TRBJ2-3; 13 bases align to TRBD2. With 5 bases clipped from V and 5 bases from J, the junction kept 7 bases outside the gene matches. Germline CDR1 reads SGHTA; CDR2 reads FQGTGA. This CDR3 has 16 residues. CDR3 amino acids: CASSQGLAGKEDTQYF. The CDR3 DNA reads TGTGCCAGCAGCCAGGGACTAGCGGGGAAGGAAGATACGCAGTATTTT.